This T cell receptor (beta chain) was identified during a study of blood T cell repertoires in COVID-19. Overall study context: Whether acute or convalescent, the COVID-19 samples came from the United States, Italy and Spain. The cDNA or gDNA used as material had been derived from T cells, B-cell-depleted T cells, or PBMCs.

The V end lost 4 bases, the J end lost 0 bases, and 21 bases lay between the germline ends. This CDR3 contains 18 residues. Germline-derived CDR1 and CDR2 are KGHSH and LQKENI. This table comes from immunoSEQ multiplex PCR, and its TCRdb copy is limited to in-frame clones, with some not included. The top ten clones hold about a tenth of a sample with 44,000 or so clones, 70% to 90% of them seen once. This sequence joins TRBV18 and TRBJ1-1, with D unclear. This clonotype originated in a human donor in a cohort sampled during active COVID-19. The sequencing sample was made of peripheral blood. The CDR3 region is CASSRLSASSNLNTEAFF. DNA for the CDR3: TGTGCCAGCTCACGACTCTCAGCTTCCTCTAACTTGAACACTGAAGCTTTCTTT.